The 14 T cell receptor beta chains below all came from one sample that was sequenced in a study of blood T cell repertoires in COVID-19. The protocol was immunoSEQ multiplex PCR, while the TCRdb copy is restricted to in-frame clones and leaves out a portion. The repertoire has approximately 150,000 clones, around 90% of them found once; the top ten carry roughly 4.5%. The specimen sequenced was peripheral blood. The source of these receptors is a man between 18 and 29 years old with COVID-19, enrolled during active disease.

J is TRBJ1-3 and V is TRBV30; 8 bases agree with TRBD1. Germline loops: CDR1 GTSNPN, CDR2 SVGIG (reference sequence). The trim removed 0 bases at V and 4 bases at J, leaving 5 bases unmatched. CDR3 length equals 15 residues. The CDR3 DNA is TGTGCCTGGAGTGTACTCAGGGGGCCCGGAAACACCATATATTTT. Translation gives CAWSVLRGPGNTIYF. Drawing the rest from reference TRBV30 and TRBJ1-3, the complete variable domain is SQTIHQWPATLVQPVGSPLSLECTVEGTSNPNLYWYRQAAGRGLQLLFYSVGIGQISSEVPQNLSASRPQDRQFILSSKKLLLSDSGFYLCAWSVLRGPGNTIYFGEGSWLTVV.

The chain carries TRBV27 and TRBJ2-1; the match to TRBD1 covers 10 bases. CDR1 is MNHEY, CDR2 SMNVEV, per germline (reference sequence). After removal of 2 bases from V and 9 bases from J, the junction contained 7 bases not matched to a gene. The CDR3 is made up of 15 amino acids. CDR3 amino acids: CASSLKRDRGVEQFF. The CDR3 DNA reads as TGTGCCAGCAGTTTAAAAAGGGACAGGGGAGTTGAGCAGTTCTTC.

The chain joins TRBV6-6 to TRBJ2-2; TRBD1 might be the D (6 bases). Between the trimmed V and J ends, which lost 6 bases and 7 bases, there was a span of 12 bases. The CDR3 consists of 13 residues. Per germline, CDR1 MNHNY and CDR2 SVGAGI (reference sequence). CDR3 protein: CASRPGAGGELFF. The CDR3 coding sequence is TGTGCCAGCAGGCCAGGGGCGGGCGGGGAGCTGTTTTTT.

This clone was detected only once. CDR3 loop: CASSLEQVYGYTF. In DNA form, the CDR3 reads TGTGCCAGCAGCTTGGAACAGGTCTATGGCTACACCTTC. The chain recombines TRBV5-5 with TRBJ1-2, with D tentatively TRBD1 (5 bases). The CDR3 runs 13 residues. Trimming removed 0 bases at V and 4 bases at J, with 7 bases between. Looked up from germline, CDR1 is SGHKS and CDR2 is YYEKEE (reference sequence).

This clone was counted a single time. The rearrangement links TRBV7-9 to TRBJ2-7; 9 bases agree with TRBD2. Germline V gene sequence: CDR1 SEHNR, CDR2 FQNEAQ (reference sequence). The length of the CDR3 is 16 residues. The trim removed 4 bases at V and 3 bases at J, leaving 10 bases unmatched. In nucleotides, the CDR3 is TGTGCCAGCAGCTACGGCGCGGCGGGAGGGGTCTACGAGCAGTACTTC. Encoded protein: CASSYGAAGGVYEQYF.

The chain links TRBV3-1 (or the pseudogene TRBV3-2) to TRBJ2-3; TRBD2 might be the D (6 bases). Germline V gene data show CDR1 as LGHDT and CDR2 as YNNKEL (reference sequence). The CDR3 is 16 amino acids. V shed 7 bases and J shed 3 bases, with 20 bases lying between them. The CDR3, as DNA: TGTGCCAGCATCCCGGTGGGGGGAGTCGGAACAGATACGCAGTATTTT. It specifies CASIPVGGVGTDTQYF.

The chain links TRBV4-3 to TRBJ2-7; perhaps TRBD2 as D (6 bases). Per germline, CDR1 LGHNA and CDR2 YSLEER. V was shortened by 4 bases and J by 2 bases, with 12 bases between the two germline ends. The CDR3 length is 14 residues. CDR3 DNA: TGCGCCAGCAGCCCCGGGGAGGAGGCCTACGAGCAGTACTTC. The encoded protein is CASSPGEEAYEQYF.

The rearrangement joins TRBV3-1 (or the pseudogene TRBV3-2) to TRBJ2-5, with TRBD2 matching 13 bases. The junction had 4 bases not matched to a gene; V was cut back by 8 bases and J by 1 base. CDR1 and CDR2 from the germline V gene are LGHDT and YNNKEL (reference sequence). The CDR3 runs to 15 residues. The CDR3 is CASGGLAGAQETQYF. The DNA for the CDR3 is TGTGCCAGCGGCGGACTAGCGGGAGCCCAAGAGACCCAGTACTTC.

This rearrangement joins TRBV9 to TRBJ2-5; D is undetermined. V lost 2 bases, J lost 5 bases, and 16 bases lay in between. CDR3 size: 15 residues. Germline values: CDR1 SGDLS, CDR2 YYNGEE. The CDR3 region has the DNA TGTGCCAGCAGCGTCAGAGAGTCGTGGGCCGAGACCCAGTACTTC. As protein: CASSVRESWAETQYF. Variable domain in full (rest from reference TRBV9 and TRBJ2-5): DSGVTQTPKHLITATGQRVTLRCSPRSGDLSVYWYQQSLDQGLQFLIQYYNGEERAKGNILERFSAQQFPDLHSELNLSSLELGDSALYFCASSVRESWAETQYFGPGTRLLVL.

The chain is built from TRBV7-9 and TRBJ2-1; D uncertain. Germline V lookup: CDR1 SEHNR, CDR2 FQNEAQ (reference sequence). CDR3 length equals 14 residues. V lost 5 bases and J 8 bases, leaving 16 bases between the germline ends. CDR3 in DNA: TGTGCCAGCAGCCAGGCAGAGCTCCCTCATGAGCAGTTCTTC. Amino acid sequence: CASSQAELPHEQFF. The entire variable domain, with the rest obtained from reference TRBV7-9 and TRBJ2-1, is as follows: DTGVSQNPRHKITKRGQNVTFRCDPISEHNRLYWYRQTLGQGPEFLTYFQNEAQLEKSRLLSDRFSAERPKGSFSTLEIQRTEQGDSAMYLCASSQAELPHEQFFGPGTRLTVL.

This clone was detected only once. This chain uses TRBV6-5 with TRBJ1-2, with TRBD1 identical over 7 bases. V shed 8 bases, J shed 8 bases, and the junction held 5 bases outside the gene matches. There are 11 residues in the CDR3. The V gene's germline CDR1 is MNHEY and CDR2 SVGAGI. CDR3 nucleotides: TGTGCCAGCCGGAACAGGGGCGGCTACACCTTC. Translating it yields CASRNRGGYTF.

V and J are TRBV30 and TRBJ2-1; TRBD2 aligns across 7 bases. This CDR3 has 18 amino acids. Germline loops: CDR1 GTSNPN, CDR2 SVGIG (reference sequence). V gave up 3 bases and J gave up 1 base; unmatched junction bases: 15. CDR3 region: CAWRRRRGGYDSYNEQFF. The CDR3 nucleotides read TGTGCCTGGAGGAGACGGCGGGGAGGGTACGATTCCTACAATGAGCAGTTCTTC.

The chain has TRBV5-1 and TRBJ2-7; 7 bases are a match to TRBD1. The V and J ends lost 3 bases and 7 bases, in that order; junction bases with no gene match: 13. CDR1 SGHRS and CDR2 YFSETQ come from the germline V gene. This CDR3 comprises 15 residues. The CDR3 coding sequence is TGCGCCAGCAGCTCTCCGGGACAGCTTCCCGGGGAGCAGTACTTC. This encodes CASSSPGQLPGEQYF.

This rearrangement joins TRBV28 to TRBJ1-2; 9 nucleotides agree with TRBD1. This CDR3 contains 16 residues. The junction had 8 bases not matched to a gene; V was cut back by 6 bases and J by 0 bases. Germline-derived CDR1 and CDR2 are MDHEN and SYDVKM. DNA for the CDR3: TGTGCCAGCAGCCGGGACAGGGAAGAGGCTAACTATGGCTACACCTTC. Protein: CASSRDREEANYGYTF.